The rows below give T cell receptor beta chains drawn from one sample of a study of cytomegalovirus exposure and HLA in healthy donors. TCRdb keeps only in-frame clones here, not all; method: immunoSEQ multiplex PCR. The sample includes some 100,000 clones, around 82% of them seen just once. Sequences were obtained from PBMCs. The receptors were sampled from a woman in her 50s in good health and CMV-seropositive. CDR3s include the opening cysteine and the closing phenylalanine or tryptophan. A D gene is named only where the DNA matches it firmly. A clone size is listed for some rows: how often the clone was seen (once, few, many), or a class if it is expanded.

D gene: .
J gene: TRBJ1-1
V gene: TRBV30
clone size: .
CDR3 DNA: TGTGCCTGGAGTGGCCGCCGGGTCCTAATGAACACTGAAGCTTTCTTT
CDR3 protein: CAWSGRRVLMNTEAFF

D gene: TRBD1
J gene: TRBJ2-5
V gene: TRBV11-2
clone size: .
CDR3 DNA: TGTGCCAGCAGCTCGACAGGGAAAGAGACCCAGTACTTC
CDR3 protein: CASSSTGKETQYF

D gene: TRBD1
J gene: TRBJ1-4
V gene: TRBV5-4
clone size: once
CDR3 DNA: TGTGCCAGCAGCTTGGCGGCGACAGGGGGGGAAAAACTGTTTTTT
CDR3 protein: CASSLAATGGEKLFF

D gene: .
J gene: TRBJ1-5
V gene: TRBV7-9
clone size: .
CDR3 DNA: TGTTCCAGCAGCCACGGAGGGAATCAGCCCCAGCATTTT
CDR3 protein: CSSSHGGNQPQHF

D gene: .
J gene: TRBJ2-5
V gene: TRBV27
clone size: .
CDR3 DNA: TGTGCCAGCAGTTCTCGGGAATTGGAGACCCAGTACTTC
CDR3 protein: CASSSRELETQYF

D gene: .
J gene: TRBJ2-7
V gene: TRBV19
clone size: .
CDR3 DNA: TGTGCCAGTAGTATAGAGCAGGGGACCTACGAGCAGTACTTC
CDR3 protein: CASSIEQGTYEQYF

D gene: TRBD1
J gene: TRBJ2-2
V gene: TRBV10-3
clone size: few
CDR3 DNA: TGTGCCGCCCTTCGAGGCGAAACAGGGGACCTGAACACCGGGGAGCTGTTTTTT
CDR3 protein: CAALRGETGDLNTGELFF

D gene: TRBD1
J gene: TRBJ2-5
V gene: TRBV27
clone size: .
CDR3 DNA: TGTGCCAGCAGTTTATCGACAGGGCTTCTCCAAGAGACCCAGTACTTC
CDR3 protein: CASSLSTGLLQETQYF

D gene: .
J gene: TRBJ1-5
V gene: TRBV30
clone size: .
CDR3 DNA: TGTGCGTCGACTGGGTCGGGCAATCAGCCCCAGCATTTT
CDR3 protein: CASTGSGNQPQHF

D gene: TRBD1
J gene: TRBJ2-1
V gene: TRBV7-7
clone size: .
CDR3 DNA: TGTGCTAGCAGCGTAGGGACAGGTCCCGATGAGCAGTTCTTC
CDR3 protein: CASSVGTGPDEQFF

D gene: .
J gene: TRBJ2-3
V gene: TRBV7-9
clone size: .
CDR3 DNA: TGTGCCAGCAGCTTGGACAGAGATAGCACAGATACGCAGTATTTT
CDR3 protein: CASSLDRDSTDTQYF

D gene: .
J gene: TRBJ1-1
V gene: TRBV2
clone size: .
CDR3 DNA: TGTGCCAGCACCCCCCAGGGGAGGGACACTGAAGCTTTCTTT
CDR3 protein: CASTPQGRDTEAFF

D gene: TRBD2
J gene: TRBJ2-7
V gene: TRBV7-9
clone size: few
CDR3 DNA: TGTGCCAGCAGCTTAGCGTCCACTAGCGGATTCTACGAGCAGTACTTC
CDR3 protein: CASSLASTSGFYEQYF